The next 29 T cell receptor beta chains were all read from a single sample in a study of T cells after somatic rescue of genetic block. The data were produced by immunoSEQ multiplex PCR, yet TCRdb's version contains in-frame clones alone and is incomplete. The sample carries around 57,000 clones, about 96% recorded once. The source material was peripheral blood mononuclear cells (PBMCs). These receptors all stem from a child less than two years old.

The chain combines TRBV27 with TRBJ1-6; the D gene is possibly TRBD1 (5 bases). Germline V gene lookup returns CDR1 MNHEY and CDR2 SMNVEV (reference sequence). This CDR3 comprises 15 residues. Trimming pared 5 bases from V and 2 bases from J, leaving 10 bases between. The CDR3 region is CASSAGTTYNSPLHF. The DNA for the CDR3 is TGTGCCAGCAGTGCCGGGACGACCTATAATTCACCCCTCCACTTT.

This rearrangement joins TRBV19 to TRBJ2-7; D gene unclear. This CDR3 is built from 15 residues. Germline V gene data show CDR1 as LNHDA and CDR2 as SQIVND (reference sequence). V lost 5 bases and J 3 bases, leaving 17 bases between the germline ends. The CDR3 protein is CASSDRVSNLYEQYF. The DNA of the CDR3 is TGTGCCAGTAGTGACCGGGTCTCAAACCTCTACGAGCAGTACTTC.

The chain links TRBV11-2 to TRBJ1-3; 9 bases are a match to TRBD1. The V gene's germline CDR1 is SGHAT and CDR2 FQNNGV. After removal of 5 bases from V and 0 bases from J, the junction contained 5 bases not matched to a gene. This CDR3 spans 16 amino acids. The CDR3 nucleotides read TGTGCCAGCAGCGCGACAGGGGGACTCTCTGGAAACACCATATATTTT. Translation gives CASSATGGLSGNTIYF.

CDR3 sequence: CASSRLTGTGTDTQYF. The CDR3 nucleotides read TGCGCCAGCAGCAGACTAACCGGGACAGGGACAGATACGCAGTATTTT. The rearrangement links TRBV5-1 to TRBJ2-3; 9 nucleotides line up with TRBD1. From germline, CDR1 is SGHRS and CDR2 YFSETQ. J lost 3 bases, V lost 4 bases, and 9 bases had no gene match. This CDR3 spans 16 amino acids.

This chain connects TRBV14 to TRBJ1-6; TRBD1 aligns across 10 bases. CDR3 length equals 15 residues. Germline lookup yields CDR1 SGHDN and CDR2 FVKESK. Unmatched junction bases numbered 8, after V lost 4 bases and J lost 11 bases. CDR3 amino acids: CASSRLTGGATPLHF. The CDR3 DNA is TGTGCCAGCAGCCGATTGACAGGGGGCGCGACACCCCTCCACTTT.

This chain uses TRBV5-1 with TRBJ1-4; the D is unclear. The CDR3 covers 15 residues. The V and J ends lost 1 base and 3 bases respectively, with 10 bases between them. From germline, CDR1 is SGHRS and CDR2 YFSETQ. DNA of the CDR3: TGCGCCAGCAGCTTGTCTGCCAGTTCTAATGAAAAACTGTTTTTT. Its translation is CASSLSASSNEKLFF.

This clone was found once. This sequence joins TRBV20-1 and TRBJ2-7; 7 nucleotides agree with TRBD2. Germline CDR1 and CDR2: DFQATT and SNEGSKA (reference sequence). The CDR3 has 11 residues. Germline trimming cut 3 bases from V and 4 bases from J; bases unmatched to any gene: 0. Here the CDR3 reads CSASGGYEQYF. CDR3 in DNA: TGCAGTGCTAGCGGGGGGTACGAGCAGTACTTC.

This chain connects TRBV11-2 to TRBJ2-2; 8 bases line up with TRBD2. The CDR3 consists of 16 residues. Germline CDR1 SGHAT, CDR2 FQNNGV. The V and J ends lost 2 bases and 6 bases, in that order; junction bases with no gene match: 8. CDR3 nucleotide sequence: TGTGCCAGCAGCTTATTCCGGACTAGCTTCGCCGGGGAGCTGTTTTTT. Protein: CASSLFRTSFAGELFF.

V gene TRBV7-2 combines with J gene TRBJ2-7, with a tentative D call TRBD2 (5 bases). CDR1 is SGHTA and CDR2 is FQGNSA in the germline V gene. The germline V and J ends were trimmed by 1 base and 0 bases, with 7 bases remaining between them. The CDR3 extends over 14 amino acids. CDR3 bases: TGTGCCAGCAGCTTAGAGCGGAGCTCCTACGAGCAGTACTTC. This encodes CASSLERSSYEQYF.

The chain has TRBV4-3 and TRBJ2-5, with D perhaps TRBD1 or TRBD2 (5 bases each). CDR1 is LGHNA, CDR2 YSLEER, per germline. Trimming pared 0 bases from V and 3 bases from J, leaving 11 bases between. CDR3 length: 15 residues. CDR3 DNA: TGCGCCAGCAGCCAAGAGCCCGGGACGGAAGAGACCCAGTACTTC. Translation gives CASSQEPGTEETQYF.

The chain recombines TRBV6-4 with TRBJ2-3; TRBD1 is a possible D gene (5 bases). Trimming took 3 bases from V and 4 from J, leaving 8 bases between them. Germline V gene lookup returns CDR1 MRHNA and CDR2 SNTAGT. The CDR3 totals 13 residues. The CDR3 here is CASSEGRADTQYF. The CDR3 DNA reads TGTGCCAGCAGTGAAGGCAGGGCAGATACGCAGTATTTT.

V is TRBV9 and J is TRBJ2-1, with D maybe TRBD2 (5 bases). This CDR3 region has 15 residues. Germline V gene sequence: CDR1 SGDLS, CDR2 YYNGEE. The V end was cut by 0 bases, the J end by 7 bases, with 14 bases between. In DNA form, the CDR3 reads TGTGCCAGCAGCGTAGATGTCGGGATAAAGAATGAGCAGTTCTTC. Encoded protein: CASSVDVGIKNEQFF.

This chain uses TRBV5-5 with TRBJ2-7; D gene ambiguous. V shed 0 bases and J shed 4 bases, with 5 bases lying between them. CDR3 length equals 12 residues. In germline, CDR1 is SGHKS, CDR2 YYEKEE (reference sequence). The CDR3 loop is CASSLEGYEQYF. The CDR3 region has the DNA TGTGCCAGCAGCTTGGAAGGGTACGAGCAGTACTTC.

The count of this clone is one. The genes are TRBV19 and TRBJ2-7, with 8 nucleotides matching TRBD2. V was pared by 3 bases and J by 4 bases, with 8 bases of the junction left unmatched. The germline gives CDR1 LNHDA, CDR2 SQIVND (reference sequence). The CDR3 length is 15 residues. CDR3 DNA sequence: TGTGCCAGTAGTATTCGGCGGAGCGGGAGTTACGAGCAGTACTTC. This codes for CASSIRRSGSYEQYF.

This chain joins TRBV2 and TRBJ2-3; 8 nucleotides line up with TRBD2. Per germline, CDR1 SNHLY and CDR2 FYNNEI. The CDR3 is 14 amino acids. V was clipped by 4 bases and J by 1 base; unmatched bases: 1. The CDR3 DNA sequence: TGTGCCAGCAGTGTTAGCGGGGGCACAGATACGCAGTATTTT. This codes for CASSVSGGTDTQYF.

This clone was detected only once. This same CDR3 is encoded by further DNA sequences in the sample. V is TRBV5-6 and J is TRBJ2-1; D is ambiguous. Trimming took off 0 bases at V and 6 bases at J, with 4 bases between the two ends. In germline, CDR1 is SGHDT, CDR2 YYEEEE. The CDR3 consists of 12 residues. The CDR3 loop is CASSLAGNEQFF. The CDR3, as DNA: TGTGCCAGCAGCTTGGCAGGCAATGAGCAGTTCTTC.

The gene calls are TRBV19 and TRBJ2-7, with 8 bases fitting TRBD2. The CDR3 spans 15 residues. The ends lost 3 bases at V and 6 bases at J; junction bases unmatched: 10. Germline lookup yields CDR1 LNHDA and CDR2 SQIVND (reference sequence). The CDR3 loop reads CASSIGGAGSSEQYF. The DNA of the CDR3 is TGTGCCAGTAGTATCGGGGGGGCCGGGAGCAGCGAGCAGTACTTC.

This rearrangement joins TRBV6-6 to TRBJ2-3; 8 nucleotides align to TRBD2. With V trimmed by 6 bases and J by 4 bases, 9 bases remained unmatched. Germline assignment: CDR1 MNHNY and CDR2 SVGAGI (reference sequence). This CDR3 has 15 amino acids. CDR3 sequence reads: CASRYSGITADTQYF. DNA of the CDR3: TGTGCCAGCAGGTATAGCGGGATTACTGCAGATACGCAGTATTTT.

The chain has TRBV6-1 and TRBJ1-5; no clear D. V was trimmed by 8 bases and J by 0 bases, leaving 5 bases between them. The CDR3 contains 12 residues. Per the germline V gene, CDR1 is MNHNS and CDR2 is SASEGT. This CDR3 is CASRNSNQPQHF. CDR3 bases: TGTGCCAGCCGGAATAGCAATCAGCCCCAGCATTTT.

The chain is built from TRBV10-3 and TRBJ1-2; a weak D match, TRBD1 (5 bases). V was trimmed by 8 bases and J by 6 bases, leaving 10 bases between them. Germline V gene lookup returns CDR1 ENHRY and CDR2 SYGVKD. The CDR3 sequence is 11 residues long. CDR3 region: CAIRGADGYTF. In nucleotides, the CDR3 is TGTGCCATCCGAGGGGCAGATGGCTACACCTTC.

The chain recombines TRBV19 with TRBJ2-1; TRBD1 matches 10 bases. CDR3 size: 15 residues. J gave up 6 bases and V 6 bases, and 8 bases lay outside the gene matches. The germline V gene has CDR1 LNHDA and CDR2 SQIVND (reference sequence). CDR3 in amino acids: CASRLRTGGSNEQFF. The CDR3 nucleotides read TGTGCCAGTAGGCTCCGGACAGGGGGGAGCAATGAGCAGTTCTTC.

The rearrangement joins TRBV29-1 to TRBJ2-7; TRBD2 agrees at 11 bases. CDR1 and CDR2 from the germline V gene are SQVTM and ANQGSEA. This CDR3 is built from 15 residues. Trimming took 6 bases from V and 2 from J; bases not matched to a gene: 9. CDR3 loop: CSVLRPGLAAYEQYF. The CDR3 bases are TGCAGCGTCCTTCGACCGGGACTAGCGGCCTACGAGCAGTACTTC.

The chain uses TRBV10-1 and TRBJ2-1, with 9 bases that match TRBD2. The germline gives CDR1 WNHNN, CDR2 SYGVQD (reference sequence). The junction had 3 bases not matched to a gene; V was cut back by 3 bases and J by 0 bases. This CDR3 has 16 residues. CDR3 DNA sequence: TGCGCCAGCAGTGATTATAGCGGGAGCTCCTACAATGAGCAGTTCTTC. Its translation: CASSDYSGSSYNEQFF.

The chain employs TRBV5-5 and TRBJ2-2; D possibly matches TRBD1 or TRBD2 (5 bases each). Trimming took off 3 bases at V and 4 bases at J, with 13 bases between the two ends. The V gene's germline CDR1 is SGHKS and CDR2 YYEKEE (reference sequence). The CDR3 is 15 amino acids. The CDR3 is CASSYWDPGTGELFF. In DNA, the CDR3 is TGTGCCAGCAGCTATTGGGACCCCGGCACCGGGGAGCTGTTTTTT.

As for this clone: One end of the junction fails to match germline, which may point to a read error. In DNA form, the CDR3 reads TGTGCTAGCAGCTTAGACCGGACAGGGCAAGAGACCCAGTACTTC. Residues: CASSLDRTGQETQYF. The V and J genes are TRBV7-7 and TRBJ2-5; TRBD1 matches at 8 bases. Germline lookup yields CDR1 SSHAT and CDR2 FNYEAQ (reference sequence). The CDR3 has 15 amino acids.

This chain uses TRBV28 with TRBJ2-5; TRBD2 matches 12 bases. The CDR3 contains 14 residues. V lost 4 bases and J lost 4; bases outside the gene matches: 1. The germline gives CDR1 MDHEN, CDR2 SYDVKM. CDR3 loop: CASSSGLAGETQYF. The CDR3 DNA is TGTGCCAGCAGTTCGGGACTAGCGGGAGAGACCCAGTACTTC.

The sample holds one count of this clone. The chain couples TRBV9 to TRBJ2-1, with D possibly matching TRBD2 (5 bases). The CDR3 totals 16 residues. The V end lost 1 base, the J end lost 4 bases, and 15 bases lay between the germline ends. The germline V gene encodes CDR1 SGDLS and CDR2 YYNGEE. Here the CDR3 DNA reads TGTGCCAGCAGCGTAACTGGACTGCGTGGGTACAATGAGCAGTTCTTC. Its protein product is CASSVTGLRGYNEQFF.

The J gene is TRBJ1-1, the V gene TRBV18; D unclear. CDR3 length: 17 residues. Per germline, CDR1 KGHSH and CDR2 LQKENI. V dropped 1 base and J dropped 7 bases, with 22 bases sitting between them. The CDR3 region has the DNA TGTGCCAGCTCACCACTTCCTACCGCCGGGCGAGGAATTGAAGCTTTCTTT. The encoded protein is CASSPLPTAGRGIEAFF.

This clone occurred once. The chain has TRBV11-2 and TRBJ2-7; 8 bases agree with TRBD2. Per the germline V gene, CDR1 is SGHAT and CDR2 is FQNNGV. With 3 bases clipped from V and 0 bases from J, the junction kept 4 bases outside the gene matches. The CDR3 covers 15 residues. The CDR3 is CASSFERESSYEQYF. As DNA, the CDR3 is TGTGCCAGCAGCTTCGAGCGGGAGAGCTCCTACGAGCAGTACTTC.